What follows are 31 T cell receptor beta chains derived from one specimen sequenced in a study of blood T cell repertoires in COVID-19. Method: immunoSEQ multiplex PCR; TCRdb's copy keeps in-frame clones and lacks some. Of 300,000 to 350,000 clones in the sample, 90% were seen once. Material for sequencing was PBMCs or T cells enriched from blood (not recorded which). The receptors shown here come from a woman aged 18-29 years with acute COVID-19.

V is TRBV9 and J is TRBJ2-4; D is possibly TRBD2 (6 bases). Germline V gene data show CDR1 as SGDLS and CDR2 as YYNGEE. Trimming removed 4 bases at V and 1 base at J, with 15 bases between. The CDR3 covers 16 residues. The CDR3 coding sequence is TGTGCCAGCAGCCCTCCCGGGGGTGGGGCCAAAAACATTCAGTACTTC. Protein product: CASSPPGGGAKNIQYF.

This chain links TRBV19 with TRBJ2-4; maybe TRBD2 (6 bases). The CDR3 spans 16 residues. The germline CDR1 and CDR2 sequences are LNHDA and SQIVND (reference sequence). Trimming cost V 1 base and J 2 bases, with 12 bases left between them. The CDR3 reads CASSIVGGWTKNIQYF. Written as DNA, the CDR3 is TGTGCCAGTAGTATAGTAGGAGGGTGGACCAAAAACATTCAGTACTTC.

V and J are TRBV10-3 and TRBJ1-1; tentatively, D is TRBD1 (6 bases). CDR1 is ENHRY and CDR2 is SYGVKD in the germline V gene. The CDR3 totals 17 residues. The V end was cut by 6 bases, the J end by 0 bases, with 20 bases between. CDR3 protein: CAISEMQGRHMNTEAFF. In DNA, the CDR3 is TGTGCCATCAGCGAAATGCAGGGGCGACATATGAACACTGAAGCTTTCTTT.

The chain has TRBV7-2 and TRBJ2-7; TRBD2 is a possible D gene (5 bases). CDR1 and CDR2 from the germline V gene are SGHTA and FQGNSA. V shed 1 base and J shed 2 bases, with 12 bases lying between them. The CDR3 extends over 15 amino acids. The DNA of the CDR3 is TGTGCCAGCAGCTTAGTCGTCACCGGGACCTACGAGCAGTACTTC. Protein product: CASSLVVTGTYEQYF.

The chain uses TRBV5-1 and TRBJ1-5; 7 nucleotides agree with TRBD1. Germline CDR1 is SGHRS and CDR2 is YFSETQ. The length of the CDR3 is 15 residues. V dropped 5 bases and J dropped 5; count of bases not matched to a gene: 10. As DNA, the CDR3 is TGCGCCAGCAGTCTGGGGACAGAGCAAGATCAGCCCCAGCATTTT. Amino acids: CASSLGTEQDQPQHF.

The rearrangement links TRBV6-5 to TRBJ1-6; no reliable D call. The CDR3 is 15 residues long. The V end lost 4 bases, the J end lost 5 bases, and 12 bases lay between the germline ends. Looked up from germline, CDR1 is MNHEY and CDR2 is SVGAGI. The CDR3 nucleotides read TGTGCCAGCAGTTTGGGCTGGCGGGATAATTCACCCCTCCACTTT. Protein product: CASSLGWRDNSPLHF.

The rearrangement links TRBV9 to TRBJ1-3; D is uncertain. This CDR3 spans 15 amino acids. The V end lost 6 bases, the J end lost 4 bases, and 17 bases lay between the germline ends. CDR1 SGDLS and CDR2 YYNGEE come from the germline V gene. CDR3 DNA sequence: TGTGCCAGCACCCTTCTACTCGACACCGGAAACACCATATATTTT. Translation: CASTLLLDTGNTIYF.

This chain uses TRBV10-3 with TRBJ2-5; 8 positions agree with TRBD1. The CDR3 consists of 14 residues. The V gene's germline CDR1 is ENHRY and CDR2 SYGVKD. The ends lost 4 bases at V and 1 base at J; junction bases unmatched: 2. CDR3 sequence reads: CAISGGQGQETQYF. For the CDR3, the DNA is TGTGCCATCAGTGGCGGACAGGGCCAAGAGACCCAGTACTTC.

On this clone: This CDR3 is also generated by other DNA sequences in the sample. CDR3 amino acids: CASHRGSETQYF. The DNA for the CDR3 is TGTGCCAGCCACCGGGGGTCGGAGACCCAGTACTTC. The chain joins TRBV28 to TRBJ2-5, with D tentatively TRBD2 (6 bases). V lost 8 bases and J lost 5, with 12 bases in between. CDR1 is MDHEN, CDR2 SYDVKM, per germline. The CDR3 runs 12 residues.

The table lists this clone with a few counts. Other nucleotide sequences from this sample produce the same CDR3. The chain is built from TRBV27 and TRBJ1-1, with 8 bases identical to TRBD1. CDR1 is MNHEY, CDR2 SMNVEV, per germline (reference sequence). The CDR3 covers 14 residues. The V segment lost 6 bases and the J segment 4 bases; nucleotides outside the gene matches: 7. As DNA, the CDR3 is TGTGCCAGCAGCCACCCAACAGGGGGCACTGAAGCTTTCTTT. Its protein product is CASSHPTGGTEAFF.

The chain uses TRBV30 and TRBJ1-2; D call uncertain. This CDR3 has 15 residues. V was trimmed by 5 bases and J by 0 bases, leaving 16 bases between them. CDR1 is GTSNPN, CDR2 SVGIG, per germline (reference sequence). The CDR3 DNA follows: TGTGCCTGGGGGCCCCCCAGGCCAGCTAACTATGGCTACACCTTC. Translating it yields CAWGPPRPANYGYTF.

The chain links TRBV28 to TRBJ2-4; 8 positions agree with TRBD1. After removal of 7 bases from V and 6 bases from J, the junction contained 8 bases not matched to a gene. The CDR3 loop spans 14 amino acids. In germline, CDR1 is MDHEN, CDR2 SYDVKM. The CDR3 bases are TGTGCCAGCACCCCAGGGGGCCAGGGAAACATTCAGTACTTC. It translates to CASTPGGQGNIQYF.

The chain couples TRBV7-9 to TRBJ1-1; no reliable D call. Germline values: CDR1 SEHNR, CDR2 FQNEAQ (reference sequence). Deletions cut 2 bases from V and 0 bases from J, with 13 bases between. This CDR3 region has 16 residues. The CDR3 protein is CASSLRDLFMNTEAFF. The CDR3 region has the DNA TGTGCCAGCAGCTTAAGAGACTTATTCATGAACACTGAAGCTTTCTTT.

V is TRBV3-1 (or the pseudogene TRBV3-2) and J is TRBJ1-3; D is perhaps TRBD1 (5 bases). The CDR3 has 15 residues. Germline V gene sequence: CDR1 LGHDT, CDR2 YNNKEL (reference sequence). The V end lost 3 bases, the J end lost 0 bases, and 9 bases lay between the germline ends. CDR3 residues: CASSHRVASGNTIYF. The CDR3 region has the DNA TGTGCCAGCAGCCACAGGGTCGCCTCTGGAAACACCATATATTTT.

The chain uses TRBV28 and TRBJ2-7; 7 nucleotides match TRBD2. After removal of 6 bases from V and 3 bases from J, the junction contained 8 bases not matched to a gene. Germline CDR1 and CDR2: MDHEN and SYDVKM. The length of the CDR3 is 14 residues. Here the CDR3 DNA reads TGTGCCAGCAGCGCTAGCGGCCCAATCTACGAGCAGTACTTC. Protein product: CASSASGPIYEQYF.

This clone was observed a handful of times. The chain carries TRBV3-1 (or the pseudogene TRBV3-2) and TRBJ1-3; TRBD1 is a possible D gene (5 bases). Trimming removed 1 base from V and 5 bases from J, with 12 bases in between. CDR1 is LGHDT and CDR2 is YNNKEL in the germline V gene (reference sequence). The CDR3 spans 15 residues. The CDR3 sequence is CASSQGAGSRNTIYF. The CDR3, as DNA: TGTGCCAGCAGCCAAGGTGCAGGGTCCCGAAACACCATATATTTT.

This chain uses TRBV4-2 with TRBJ1-1; D uncertain. This CDR3 contains 14 residues. Deletions cut 0 bases from V and 2 bases from J, with 7 bases between. The germline V gene has CDR1 LGHNA and CDR2 YNFKEQ. The CDR3 here is CASSQDRRNTEAFF. CDR3 nucleotide sequence: TGTGCCAGCAGCCAAGATAGAAGAAACACTGAAGCTTTCTTT.

The chain has TRBV12-3 or TRBV12-4 and TRBJ1-1; TRBD1 might be the D (5 bases). The CDR3 consists of 12 residues. The V and J ends lost 3 bases and 6 bases respectively, with 8 bases between them. This CDR3 is CASSFGTSEAFF. The CDR3 region has the DNA TGTGCCAGCAGTTTCGGGACTTCTGAAGCTTTCTTT.

As DNA, the CDR3 is TGCGCCAGCAGCCAAGATGAGGCCTTCACGAATCAGCCCCAGCATTTT. This translates into CASSQDEAFTNQPQHF. This rearrangement joins TRBV4-1 to TRBJ1-5; unclear D gene. The CDR3 consists of 16 residues. Germline CDR1 reads MGHRA; CDR2 reads YSYEKL. Trimming took off 0 bases at V and 4 bases at J, with 13 bases between the two ends.

The chain recombines TRBV11-2 with TRBJ2-7; TRBD2 matches at 8 bases. This CDR3 spans 15 amino acids. Germline V lookup: CDR1 SGHAT, CDR2 FQNNGV. Trimming removed 0 bases from V and 3 bases from J; junction bases left unmatched: 4. The CDR3 coding sequence is TGTGCCAGCAGCTTAGAGGCGGGAGGAAGCTACGAGCAGTACTTC. Translated, it gives CASSLEAGGSYEQYF.

V gene TRBV28 combines with J gene TRBJ2-4; D perhaps matches TRBD1 (6 bases). This CDR3 has 11 residues. Germline-derived CDR1 and CDR2 are MDHEN and SYDVKM. DNA of the CDR3: TGTGCGGCGAAGGGGGAAAACATTCAGTACTTC. Translation: CAAKGENIQYF. Combining the CDR3 with reference TRBV28 and TRBJ2-4 gives the whole variable domain DVKVTQSSRYLVKRTGEKVFLECVQDMDHENMFWYRQDPGLGLRLIYFSYDVKMKEKGDIPEGYSVSREKKERFSLILESASTNQTSMYLCAAKGENIQYFGAGTRLSVL.

The count of this clone is one. The chain has TRBV28 and TRBJ2-7; 11 bases are a match to TRBD2. Germline loops: CDR1 MDHEN, CDR2 SYDVKM. The ends lost 4 bases at V and 3 bases at J; junction bases unmatched: 8. CDR3 size: 16 residues. The chain's CDR3 is CASSWGTSGDLYEQYF. DNA of the CDR3: TGTGCCAGCAGTTGGGGGACTAGCGGAGACCTCTACGAGCAGTACTTC.

The rearrangement uses TRBV14 and TRBJ1-1; 8 bases are a match to TRBD1. This CDR3 spans 14 amino acids. With 4 bases clipped from V and 6 bases from J, the junction kept 7 bases outside the gene matches. CDR1 is SGHDN and CDR2 is FVKESK in the germline V gene. In DNA form, the CDR3 reads TGTGCCAGCAGCCCGTACAGGGGGATGGCTGAAGCTTTCTTT. Protein product: CASSPYRGMAEAFF.

The chain combines TRBV19 with TRBJ2-7; the D gene is possibly TRBD1 (5 bases). Germline-derived CDR1 and CDR2 are LNHDA and SQIVND (reference sequence). The CDR3 is 15 amino acids. With 7 bases removed from V and 0 bases from J, the gap between germline ends came to 16 bases. The CDR3 DNA reads TGTGCCAGTAAATGGGGCAGGGCGAGCTCCTACGAGCAGTACTTC. As protein: CASKWGRASSYEQYF.

This chain links TRBV9 with TRBJ2-3; TRBD2 matches at 10 bases. Germline V gene sequence: CDR1 SGDLS, CDR2 YYNGEE. This CDR3 has 15 amino acids. The V and J ends lost 8 bases and 4 bases, in that order; junction bases with no gene match: 10. The CDR3 here is CASEAGTSVPDTQYF. The CDR3 DNA follows: TGTGCCAGTGAGGCCGGGACTAGCGTCCCAGATACGCAGTATTTT.

The chain has TRBV28 and TRBJ2-7; D unresolved. The V gene lost 7 bases and the J gene lost 4 bases, with 11 bases spanning the gap. This CDR3 is built from 12 residues. Looked up from germline, CDR1 is MDHEN and CDR2 is SYDVKM. The CDR3 DNA is TGTGCCAGCACCCTAACGGGTTACGAGCAGTACTTC. Its protein is CASTLTGYEQYF.

The chain joins TRBV27 to TRBJ1-5, with 10 bases lining up with TRBD1. V lost 1 base, J lost 1 base, and 13 bases stayed unmatched. Germline V gives CDR1 MNHEY, CDR2 SMNVEV (reference sequence). This CDR3 spans 20 amino acids. DNA for the CDR3: TGTGCCAGCAGTTTATTGCCGGGACAGGGGCGGTTTGGCAGCAATCAGCCCCAGCATTTT. Translating it yields CASSLLPGQGRFGSNQPQHF.

The chain combines TRBV19 with TRBJ2-2; D perhaps matches TRBD1 (5 bases). This CDR3 region has 15 residues. V shed 7 bases and J shed 0 bases, with 12 bases lying between them. From germline, CDR1 is LNHDA and CDR2 SQIVND (reference sequence). The CDR3 sequence is CASTLQGTNTGELFF. The CDR3 DNA follows: TGTGCCAGTACTCTGCAGGGTACGAACACCGGGGAGCTGTTTTTT. The full variable domain, in which reference TRBV19 and TRBJ2-2 provide the parts outside the CDR3, is DGGITQSPKYLFRKEGQNVTLSCEQNLNHDAMYWYRQDPGQGLRLIYYSQIVNDFQKGDIAEGYSVSREKKESFPLTVTSAQKNPTAFYLCASTLQGTNTGELFFGEGSRLTVL.

About this clone itself: It is unclear where the CDR3 begins or ends on the DNA, so no DNA is shown, and the CDR3 is as TCRdb lists it. The V call is TRBV5-1, the J call TRBJ1-6. The germline V gene has CDR1 SGHRS and CDR2 YFSETQ. The length of the CDR3 is 16 amino acids, counting both ends. The CDR3 region is CASSFGSGLYNSPLHF.

The chain links TRBV19 to TRBJ2-7, with 7 bases fitting TRBD1. In germline, CDR1 is LNHDA, CDR2 SQIVND (reference sequence). Trimming removed 4 bases from V and 0 bases from J; junction bases left unmatched: 12. The CDR3 covers 17 residues. Here the CDR3 reads CASSTTARDSRSYEQYF. The CDR3 DNA follows: TGTGCCAGTAGTACCACCGCCCGGGACAGCCGCTCCTACGAGCAGTACTTC.

This chain joins TRBV5-6 and TRBJ2-7, with a tentative D call TRBD1 (6 bases). Trimming stripped 4 bases from V and 3 bases from J, with 17 bases between. From germline, CDR1 is SGHDT and CDR2 YYEEEE. This CDR3 is built from 15 residues. The CDR3 nucleotides read TGTGCCAGCAGCAACAGGGTTCAACCCTACTACGAGCAGTACTTC. This sequence encodes CASSNRVQPYYEQYF.